One T cell receptor beta chain is described in this entry. No antigen is known for it. No much larger clone exists at a distance of one base, and base qualities are not known. Based on the germline V gene (reference sequence), the CDR1 and CDR2 sequences are DFQATT and SNEGSKA. Including cysteine and phenylalanine, the CDR3 has 11 amino acids. The retained sequence is limited to the CDR3, 33 bases, with the frame set at the first base. TCRbeta CDR3 regions were amplified from genomic DNA using the immunoSEQ Assay, a bias-controlled multiplex PCR. From the authors' description of their analysis: The number of nucleated cells in each sample was estimated from the amplification of reference gene primers within the assay. To quantify the absolute abundance of each unique TCRbeta CDR3 rearrangement, sequence reads were collapsed and filtered. For each sample, productive Simpson clonality was calculated by taking the square root of Simpson's diversity index across productive rearrangements. The immuneACCESS repertoire file appears here via TCRdb, limited to in-frame rearrangements. These files lack a portion of the clones; in checked studies, under half of the deficit traces to unresolved V genes, and the cause of the others is not known. Clone size and the V and J calls come from that table; the DNA yielded D and trimming. The table for this sample lists about 25,000 clones; about nine tenths of them were counted only once. The top ten clonotypes cover about 8.3% of the sample.

This specimen comes from a study of blood T cell repertoires in COVID-19 (TCRdb year 2020). Concerning the study at large: The collaborator samples originated in the United States, Italy and Spain and spanned the acute and convalescent phases of COVID-19. The prospective study material was composed of cDNA or gDNA derived from T cells, B-cell-depleted T cells, or PBMCs. Where available, HLA class I and class II types were obtained from metadata supplied by the sample provider rather than from assay-based typing. A freely available public database, intended as a resource for researchers studying the immune response to SARS-CoV-2, is where the repertoires were released. A de-identified subject ID, COVID-19 status, age in years and sex were almost always included in the sample metadata. Subjects who had been exposed to COVID-19, were actively infected with it, or had recovered from it provided the deeply sampled blood TCRbeta repertoires that made up the dataset. Samples were obtained from the ongoing ImmuneRACE study (first 160 participants) and from over 1,000 subjects provided by 6 global collaborators.

Whole blood was collected in K2EDTA tubes by collaborating institutions according to the institutions' own protocols. For TCRbeta analysis, collaborators shipped samples as frozen whole blood, isolated PBMCs, or DNA extracted from either of those sample types. Broader findings and caveats from the paper: How much clinical and demographic metadata was included differed by source and by participant, and the metadata was provided uncurated.

This receptor was obtained from a man aged 50-60 years with active COVID-19. This sequence uses TRBV20-1 and TRBJ2-5, with TRBD2 perhaps the D gene, on 5 matching bases. The specimen sequenced was peripheral blood. The encoded CDR3 is CSAKREETQYF. At the DNA level, the sequence is TGCAGCGCCAAGAGGGAGGAGACCCAGTACTTC.